A selection of T cell receptor beta chains follows, all from one sample in a study of blood T cell repertoires in COVID-19. The table came from immunoSEQ multiplex PCR; TCRdb's copy has only in-frame clones and leaves some out. The sample shows under 300,000 clones, more than 80% of them seen only once. Material: peripheral blood. The receptors originated from a woman aged 40 to 50 with acute or convalescent COVID-19. Both conserved end residues are part of each CDR3. A D gene is named only where the DNA matches it firmly. Clone sizes are given selectively: once, few, many, or a class where the clone is expanded.

TRBD2,TRBV7-2,16,NA,TRBJ2-3,TGTGCCAGCAGCTTAGCTAGCGGGGGACCCACAGATACGCAGTATTTT,CASSLASGGPTDTQYF
NA,TRBV7-9,14,NA,TRBJ1-1,TGTGCCAGCAGCGCAGGGGAGCTTGGGACTGAAGCTTTCTTT,CASSAGELGTEAFF
NA,TRBV2,14,once,TRBJ1-1,TGTGCCAGCAGTGAAAGCGGTGGAATCACTGAAGCTTTCTTT,CASSESGGITEAFF
NA,TRBV5-1,15,NA,TRBJ1-3,TGCGCCAGCAGCTTGGTTCCGGGGGCTGGAAACACCATATATTTT,CASSLVPGAGNTIYF
NA,TRBV27,15,few,TRBJ1-2,TGTGCCAGCAGTGCCACCGGGACATTTATTGGGGGCTACACCTTC,CASSATGTFIGGYTF
TRBD1,TRBV24-1,14,NA,TRBJ1-5,TGTGCCACCAGCAACAGGGGGTCCAATCAGCCCCAGCATTTT,CATSNRGSNQPQHF
TRBD1,TRBV7-9,15,NA,TRBJ2-3,TGTGCCAGCAGCTTGAGGACAGGGGGTTACGATACGCAGTATTTT,CASSLRTGGYDTQYF
NA,TRBV4-1,9,few,TRBJ1-2,TGCGCCAGCAGCCAAGACTCCGCCTTC,CASSQDSAF
NA,TRBV6-1,15,NA,TRBJ1-6,TGTGCCAGCAGTGAAGGGAGCTCCTATAATTCACCCCTCCACTTT,CASSEGSSYNSPLHF
TRBD1,TRBV9,16,NA,TRBJ2-6,TGTGCCAGCAGCGCCCCGACAGGGAACCTTGCCAACGTCCTGACTTTC,CASSAPTGNLANVLTF
TRBD2,TRBV29-1,15,NA,TRBJ2-2,TGCAGCGTGGCGACTAGCGGGGGGGGCACCGGGGAGCTGTTTTTT,CSVATSGGGTGELFF
NA,TRBV7-6,15,once,TRBJ2-2,TGTGCCAGCAGCATTGGGACTTTCAGAACCGGGGAGCTGTTTTTT,CASSIGTFRTGELFF
NA,TRBV5-1,15,NA,TRBJ2-2,TGCGCCAGCCAATCAAGGGACACTTACACCGGGGAGCTGTTTTTT,CASQSRDTYTGELFF
NA,TRBV12-5,14,NA,TRBJ2-2,TGTGCTAGTGGTCCACTAGGGCACACCGGGGAGCTGTTTTTT,CASGPLGHTGELFF
NA,TRBV10-1,15,once,TRBJ1-1,TGCGCCAGCAGTGAGTCGATTTTCGTGCGTTCTGAAGCTTTCTTT,CASSESIFVRSEAFF
NA,TRBV3-1/TRBV3-2,14,NA,TRBJ1-3,TGTGCCAGCAGCCAAGGAGGTGAGGGAAACACCATATATTTT,CASSQGGEGNTIYF
TRBD1,TRBV30,15,NA,TRBJ1-4,TGTGCCTGGACCCTCAGGGACAGAAGTAATGAAAAACTGTTTTTT,CAWTLRDRSNEKLFF
NA,TRBV27,15,NA,TRBJ1-5,TGTGCCAGCAGTTTATGGGAAGACAGAAATCAGCCCCAGCATTTT,CASSLWEDRNQPQHF
TRBD2,TRBV30,13,NA,TRBJ2-1,TGTGCCTGGAGTCGGGGGGAGGATAATGAGCAGTTCTTC,CAWSRGEDNEQFF
NA,TRBV18,12,NA,TRBJ1-1,TGTGCCAGCTCACTAGCCAACAGGGAGGCTTTCTTT,CASSLANREAFF
TRBD2,TRBV6-5,13,NA,TRBJ2-1,TGTGCCAGTCTTAGACTAGCGGGGGTCGAGCAGTTCTTC,CASLRLAGVEQFF
TRBD1,TRBV28,15,NA,TRBJ1-2,TGTGCCAGCAGTTTAGACTTGACAGGGGACTATGGCTACACCTTC,CASSLDLTGDYGYTF
NA,TRBV2,11,once,TRBJ2-1,TGTGCCAGCAGTGCACGACAGGAGCAGTTCTTC,CASSARQEQFF
NA,TRBV9,13,NA,TRBJ1-1,TGTGCCAGCAGCGCTCGTATGAACACTGAAGCTTTCTTT,CASSARMNTEAFF
NA,TRBV30,15,NA,TRBJ2-1,TGTGCCTGGAGTGGGTCAGCGAGCTCCTACAATGAGCAGTTCTTC,CAWSGSASSYNEQFF
NA,TRBV4-1,13,NA,TRBJ2-1,TGCGCCAGCAGCCCAGTTCGACGGGATGAGCAGTTCTTC,CASSPVRRDEQFF
NA,TRBV30,15,NA,TRBJ1-6,TGTGCCTGGAGTGTACGGGGGGCGTCGAATTCACCCCTCCACTTT,CAWSVRGASNSPLHF
TRBD2,TRBV6-5,15,NA,TRBJ2-5,TGTGCCAGCACAAAACAGCGGGGGGGCCGGGAGACCCAGTACTTC,CASTKQRGGRETQYF
NA,TRBV29-1,12,NA,TRBJ2-2,TGCAGCGTTGGGACGGGGGGCGGAGAGCTGTTTTTT,CSVGTGGGELFF
NA,TRBV7-2,16,NA,TRBJ1-2,TGTGCCAGCAGCTTAGCGGTCGGAGGGCCAAACTATGGCTACACCTTC,CASSLAVGGPNYGYTF
NA,TRBV19,13,NA,TRBJ1-1,TGTGCCAGTAGAGAAGAAACGAGCACTGAAGCTTTCTTT,CASREETSTEAFF
NA,TRBV20-1,11,NA,TRBJ1-1,TGCAGTGCTCGCCCCGGGAGTGAAGCTTTCTTT,CSARPGSEAFF